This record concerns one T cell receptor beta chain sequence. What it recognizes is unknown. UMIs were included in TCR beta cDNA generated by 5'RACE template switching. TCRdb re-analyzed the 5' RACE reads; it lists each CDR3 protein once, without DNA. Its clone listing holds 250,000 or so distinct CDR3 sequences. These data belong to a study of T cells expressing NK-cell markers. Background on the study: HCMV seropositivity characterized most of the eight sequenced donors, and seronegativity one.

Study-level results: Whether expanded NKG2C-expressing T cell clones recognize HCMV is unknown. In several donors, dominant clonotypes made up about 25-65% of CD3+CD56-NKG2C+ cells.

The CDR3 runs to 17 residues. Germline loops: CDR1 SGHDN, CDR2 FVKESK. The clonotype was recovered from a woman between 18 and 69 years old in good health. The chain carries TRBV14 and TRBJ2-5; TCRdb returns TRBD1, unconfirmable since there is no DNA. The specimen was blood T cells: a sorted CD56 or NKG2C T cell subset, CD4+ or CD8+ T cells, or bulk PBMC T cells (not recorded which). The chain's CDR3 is CASSQDRGSRGAETQYF.